This T cell receptor (beta chain) is from a study of blood T cell repertoires in COVID-19. Study context: The analysed material was cDNA or gDNA that came from T cells, B-cell-depleted T cells, or PBMCs.

Authors' data handling: Reference gene primers were amplified, and this amplification served to estimate nucleated cell counts. Method: immunoSEQ multiplex PCR; TCRdb's copy keeps in-frame clones and lacks some. The V and J calls and the clone size are those of that table, but D and trimming were determined from the DNA. The table lists around 60,000 clones, more than 75% of them singletons. The CDR3 runs 22 residues. V lost 4 bases to trimming and J lost 1 base; unmatched junction nucleotides: 23. The germline V gene has CDR1 GTSNPN and CDR2 SVGIG (reference sequence). The sample consisted of peripheral blood. This chain uses TRBV30 with TRBJ2-6; TRBD1 matches 9 bases. The clonotype was recovered from a human donor in a cohort sampled during active COVID-19. The CDR3 nucleotides read TGTGCCTGGACGCACTTGGGACAGGGTCTTGTTGGATCCCCGTCTGGGGCCAACGTCCTGACTTTC. Its protein is CAWTHLGQGLVGSPSGANVLTF. Full variable domain (remainder filled in from reference TRBV30 and TRBJ2-6): SQTIHQWPATLVQPVGSPLSLECTVEGTSNPNLYWYRQAAGRGLQLLFYSVGIGQISSEVPQNLSASRPQDRQFILSSKKLLLSDSGFYLCAWTHLGQGLVGSPSGANVLTFGAGSRLTVL.